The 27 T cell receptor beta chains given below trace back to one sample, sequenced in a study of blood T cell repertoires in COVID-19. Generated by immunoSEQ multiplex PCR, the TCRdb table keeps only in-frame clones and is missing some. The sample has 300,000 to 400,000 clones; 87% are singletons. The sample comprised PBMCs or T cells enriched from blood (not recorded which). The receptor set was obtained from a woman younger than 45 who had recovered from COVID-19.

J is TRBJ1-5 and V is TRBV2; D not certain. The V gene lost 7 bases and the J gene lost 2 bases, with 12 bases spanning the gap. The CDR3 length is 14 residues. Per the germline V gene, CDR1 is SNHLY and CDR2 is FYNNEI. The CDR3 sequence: CASNGGMGNQPQHF. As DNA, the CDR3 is TGTGCCAGCAATGGCGGAATGGGCAATCAGCCCCAGCATTTT.

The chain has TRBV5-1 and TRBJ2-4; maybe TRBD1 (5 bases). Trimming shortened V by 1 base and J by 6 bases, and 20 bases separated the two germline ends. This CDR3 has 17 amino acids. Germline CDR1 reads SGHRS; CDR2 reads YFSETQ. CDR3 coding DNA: TGCGCCAGCAGCTTGAGACAGTCATCTTCATTCGGAAACATTCAGTACTTC. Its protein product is CASSLRQSSSFGNIQYF.

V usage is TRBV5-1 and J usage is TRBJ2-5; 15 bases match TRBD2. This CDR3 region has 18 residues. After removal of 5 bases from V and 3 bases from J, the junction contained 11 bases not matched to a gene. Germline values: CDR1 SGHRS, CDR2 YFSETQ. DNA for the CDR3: TGCGCCAGCAGTCCGGGACTAGCGGGGGGCTGGGGAGAAGAGACCCAGTACTTC. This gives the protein CASSPGLAGGWGEETQYF. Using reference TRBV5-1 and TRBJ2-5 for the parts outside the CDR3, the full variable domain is KAGVTQTPRYLIKTRGQQVTLSCSPISGHRSVSWYQQTPGQGLQFLFEYFSETQRNKGNFPGRFSGRQFSNSRSEMNVSTLELGDSALYLCASSPGLAGGWGEETQYFGPGTRLLVL.

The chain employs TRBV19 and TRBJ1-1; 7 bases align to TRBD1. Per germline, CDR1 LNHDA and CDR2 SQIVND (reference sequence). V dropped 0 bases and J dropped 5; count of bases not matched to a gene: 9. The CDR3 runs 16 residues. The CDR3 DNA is TGTGCCAGTAGTATAGATCTGACAGGGTTTACGACTGAAGCTTTCTTT. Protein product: CASSIDLTGFTTEAFF.

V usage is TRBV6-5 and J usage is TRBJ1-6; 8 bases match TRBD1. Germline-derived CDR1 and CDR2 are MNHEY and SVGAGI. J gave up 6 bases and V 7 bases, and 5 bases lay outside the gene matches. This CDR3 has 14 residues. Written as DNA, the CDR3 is TGTGCCAGCACCTCCGACAGGGGTAATTCACCCCTCCACTTT. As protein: CASTSDRGNSPLHF.

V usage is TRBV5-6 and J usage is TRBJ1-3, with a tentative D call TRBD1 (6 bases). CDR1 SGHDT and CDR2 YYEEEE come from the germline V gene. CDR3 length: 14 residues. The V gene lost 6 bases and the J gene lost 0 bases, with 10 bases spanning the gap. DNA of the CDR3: TGTGCCAGCACCCAGGGGTACTCTGGAAACACCATATATTTT. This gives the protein CASTQGYSGNTIYF.

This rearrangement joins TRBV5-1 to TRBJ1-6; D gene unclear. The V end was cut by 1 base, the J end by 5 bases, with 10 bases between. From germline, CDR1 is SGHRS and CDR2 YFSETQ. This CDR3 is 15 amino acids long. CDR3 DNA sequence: TGCGCCAGCAGCTTGCAGCCGAGGGATAATTCACCCCTCCACTTT. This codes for CASSLQPRDNSPLHF.

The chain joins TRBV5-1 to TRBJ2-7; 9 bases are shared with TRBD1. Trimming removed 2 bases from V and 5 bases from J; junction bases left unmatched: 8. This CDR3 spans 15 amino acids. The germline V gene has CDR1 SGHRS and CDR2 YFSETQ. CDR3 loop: CASSLPGQGTHEQYF. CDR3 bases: TGCGCCAGCAGCTTACCGGGACAGGGAACCCACGAGCAGTACTTC.

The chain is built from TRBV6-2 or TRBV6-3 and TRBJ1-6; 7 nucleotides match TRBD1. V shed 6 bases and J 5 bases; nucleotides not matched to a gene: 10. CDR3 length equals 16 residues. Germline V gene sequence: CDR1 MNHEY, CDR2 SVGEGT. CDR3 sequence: CASSLGQDRHNSPLHF. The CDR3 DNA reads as TGTGCCAGCAGCCTCGGACAGGACAGGCATAATTCACCCCTCCACTTT.

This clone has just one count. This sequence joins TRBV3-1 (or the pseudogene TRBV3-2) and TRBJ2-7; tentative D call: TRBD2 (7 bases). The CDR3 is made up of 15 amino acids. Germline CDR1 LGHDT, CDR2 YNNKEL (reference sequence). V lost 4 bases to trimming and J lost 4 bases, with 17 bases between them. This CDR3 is CASSLEGGAKYEQYF. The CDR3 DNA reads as TGTGCCAGCAGCCTCGAGGGGGGGGCAAAGTACGAGCAGTACTTC.

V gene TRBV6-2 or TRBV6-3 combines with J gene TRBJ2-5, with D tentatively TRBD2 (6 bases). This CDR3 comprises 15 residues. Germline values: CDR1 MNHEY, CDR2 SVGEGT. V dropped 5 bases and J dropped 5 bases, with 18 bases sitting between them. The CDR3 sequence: CASSPPGAGSETQYF. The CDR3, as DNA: TGTGCCAGCAGTCCCCCCGGGGCGGGGTCGGAGACCCAGTACTTC.

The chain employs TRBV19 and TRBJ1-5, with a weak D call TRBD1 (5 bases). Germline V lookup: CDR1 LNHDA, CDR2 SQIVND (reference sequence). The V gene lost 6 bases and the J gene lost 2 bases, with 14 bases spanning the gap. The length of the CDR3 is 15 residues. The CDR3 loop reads CASRKGLGGNQPQHF. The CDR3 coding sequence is TGTGCCAGTAGAAAGGGACTGGGCGGCAATCAGCCCCAGCATTTT.

The DNA of the CDR3 is TGCGCCAGCAGTGGTAGCTCCTACAATGAGCAGTTCTTC. As protein: CASSGSSYNEQFF. V gene TRBV10-2 combines with J gene TRBJ2-1; no clear D gene. Trimming stripped 4 bases from V and 0 bases from J, with 4 bases between. Germline V gene sequence: CDR1 WSHSY, CDR2 SAAADI. The CDR3 covers 13 residues.

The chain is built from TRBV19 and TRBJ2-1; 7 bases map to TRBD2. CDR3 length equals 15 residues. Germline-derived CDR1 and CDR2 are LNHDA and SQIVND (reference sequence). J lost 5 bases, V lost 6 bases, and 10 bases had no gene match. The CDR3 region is CASRSPRGDHNEQFF. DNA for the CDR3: TGTGCCAGTAGAAGTCCCCGGGGGGACCACAATGAGCAGTTCTTC.

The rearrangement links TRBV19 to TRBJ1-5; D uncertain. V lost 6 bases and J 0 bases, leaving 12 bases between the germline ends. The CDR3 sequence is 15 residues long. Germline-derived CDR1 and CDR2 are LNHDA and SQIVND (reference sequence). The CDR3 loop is CASRGSTYSNQPQHF. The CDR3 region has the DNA TGTGCCAGTAGGGGCAGCACCTATAGCAATCAGCCCCAGCATTTT. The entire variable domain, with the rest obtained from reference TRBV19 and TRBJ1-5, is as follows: DGGITQSPKYLFRKEGQNVTLSCEQNLNHDAMYWYRQDPGQGLRLIYYSQIVNDFQKGDIAEGYSVSREKKESFPLTVTSAQKNPTAFYLCASRGSTYSNQPQHFGDGTRLSIL.

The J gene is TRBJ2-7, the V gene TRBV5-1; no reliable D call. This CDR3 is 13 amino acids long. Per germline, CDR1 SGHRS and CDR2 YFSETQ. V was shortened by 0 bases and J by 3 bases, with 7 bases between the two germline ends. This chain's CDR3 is CASSLDAVYEQYF. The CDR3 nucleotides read TGCGCCAGCAGCTTGGACGCAGTCTACGAGCAGTACTTC.

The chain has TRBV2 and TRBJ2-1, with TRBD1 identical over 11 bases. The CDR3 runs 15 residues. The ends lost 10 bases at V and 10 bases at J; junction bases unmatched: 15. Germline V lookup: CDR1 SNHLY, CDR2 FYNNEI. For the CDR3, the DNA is TGTGCCATCGCCGCCGGGACAGGGGGTGTCGGGGAGCAGTTCTTC. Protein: CAIAAGTGGVGEQFF. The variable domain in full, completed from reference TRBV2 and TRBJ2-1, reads EPEVTQTPSHQVTQMGQEVILRCVPISNHLYFYWYRQILGQKVEFLVSFYNNEISEKSEIFDDQFSVERPDGSNFTLKIRSTKLEDSAMYFCAIAAGTGGVGEQFFGPGTRLTVL.

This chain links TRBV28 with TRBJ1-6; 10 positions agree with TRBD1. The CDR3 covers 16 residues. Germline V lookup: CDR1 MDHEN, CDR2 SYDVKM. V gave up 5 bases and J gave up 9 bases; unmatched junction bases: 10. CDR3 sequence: CASSVPGQGMTSPLHF. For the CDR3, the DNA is TGTGCCAGCAGTGTCCCGGGACAGGGGATGACTTCACCCCTCCACTTT.

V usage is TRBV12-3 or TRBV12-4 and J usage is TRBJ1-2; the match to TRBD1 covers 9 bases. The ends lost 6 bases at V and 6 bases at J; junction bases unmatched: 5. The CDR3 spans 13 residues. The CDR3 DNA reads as TGTGCCAGCAGCCTACAGGGGGCAGATGGCTACACCTTC. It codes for CASSLQGADGYTF.

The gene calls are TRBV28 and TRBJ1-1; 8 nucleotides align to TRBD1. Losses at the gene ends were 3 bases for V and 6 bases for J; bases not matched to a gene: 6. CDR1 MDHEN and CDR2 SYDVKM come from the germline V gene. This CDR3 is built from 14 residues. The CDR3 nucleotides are TGTGCCAGCAGTTTGTCCGGGACAGGCCCTGAAGCTTTCTTT. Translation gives CASSLSGTGPEAFF.

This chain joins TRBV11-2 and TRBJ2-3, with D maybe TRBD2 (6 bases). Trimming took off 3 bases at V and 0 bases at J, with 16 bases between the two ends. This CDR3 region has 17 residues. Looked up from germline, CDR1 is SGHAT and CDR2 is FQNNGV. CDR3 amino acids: CASSLRAGGFSTDTQYF. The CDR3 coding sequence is TGTGCCAGCAGCTTGAGGGCTGGAGGGTTCAGCACAGATACGCAGTATTTT.

This chain's CDR3 is CASSPVRGQVNEKLFF. CDR3 nucleotide sequence: TGTGCCAGCAGCCCCGTGAGGGGACAGGTGAATGAAAAACTGTTTTTT. The rearrangement uses TRBV7-9 and TRBJ1-4; 8 bases are a match to TRBD1. CDR3 length equals 16 residues. Losses at the gene ends were 5 bases for V and 5 bases for J; bases not matched to a gene: 10. Germline V lookup: CDR1 SEHNR, CDR2 FQNEAQ (reference sequence).

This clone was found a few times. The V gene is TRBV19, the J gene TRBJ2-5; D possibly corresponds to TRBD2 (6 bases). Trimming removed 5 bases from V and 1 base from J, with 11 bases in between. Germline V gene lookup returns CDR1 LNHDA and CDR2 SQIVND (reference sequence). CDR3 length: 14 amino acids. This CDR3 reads CASSQSSAQETQYF. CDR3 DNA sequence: TGTGCCAGTAGTCAATCTAGCGCCCAAGAGACCCAGTACTTC.

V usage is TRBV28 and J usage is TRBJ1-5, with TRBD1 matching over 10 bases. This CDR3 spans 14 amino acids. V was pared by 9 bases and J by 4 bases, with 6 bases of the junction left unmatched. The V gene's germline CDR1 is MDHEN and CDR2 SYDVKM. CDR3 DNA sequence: TGTGCCAGGGTGGACAGGGGGTTTAATCAGCCCCAGCATTTT. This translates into CARVDRGFNQPQHF. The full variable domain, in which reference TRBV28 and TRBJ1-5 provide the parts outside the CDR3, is DVKVTQSSRYLVKRTGEKVFLECVQDMDHENMFWYRQDPGLGLRLIYFSYDVKMKEKGDIPEGYSVSREKKERFSLILESASTNQTSMYLCARVDRGFNQPQHFGDGTRLSIL.

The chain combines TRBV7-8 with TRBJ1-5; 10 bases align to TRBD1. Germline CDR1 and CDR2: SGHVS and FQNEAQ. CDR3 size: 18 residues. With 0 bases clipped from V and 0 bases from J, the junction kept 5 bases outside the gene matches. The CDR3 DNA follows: TGTGCCAGCAGCTTAGCCTGGACAGGGGGGGTTAGCAATCAGCCCCAGCATTTT. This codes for CASSLAWTGGVSNQPQHF.

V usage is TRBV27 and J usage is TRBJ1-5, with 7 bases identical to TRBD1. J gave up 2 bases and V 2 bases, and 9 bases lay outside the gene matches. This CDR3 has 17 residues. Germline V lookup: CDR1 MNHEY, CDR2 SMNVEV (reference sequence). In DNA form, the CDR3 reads TGTGCCAGCAGTTTAGTGGCAGGGGGTTCTCGCAATCAGCCCCAGCATTTT. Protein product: CASSLVAGGSRNQPQHF.

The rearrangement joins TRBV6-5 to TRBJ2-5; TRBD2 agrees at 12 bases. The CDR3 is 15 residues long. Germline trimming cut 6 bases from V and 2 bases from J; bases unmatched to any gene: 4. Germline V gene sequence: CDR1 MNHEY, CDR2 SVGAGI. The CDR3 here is CASRTSGGPQETQYF. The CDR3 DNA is TGTGCCAGCAGGACTAGCGGGGGCCCTCAAGAGACCCAGTACTTC.